These T cell receptor beta chains were read from a single sample in a study of human T cells and chemical hapten exposure. TCRdb analysed the RACE reads with MiXCR anew, one entry per CDR3 protein. The sample has around 350,000 distinct CDR3 sequences; 5% to 6.5% are singletons. The sample was whole blood, taken in connection with sensitization to the hapten diphenylcyclopropenone (DPC). Receptors were obtained from a woman aged 18 to 35 with alopecia areata. Some clones in this sample may be carry-over from other donors' samples. Both conserved end residues are part of each CDR3. The D gene is left open where the match is weak. Clone size, where shown, is once, few, many, or a class for clones that have expanded.

j_gene: TRBJ2-7; d_gene: TRBD2; v_gene: TRBV7-2; abundance: -; CDR3nt: TGTGCCAGCAGCATCCCTAGCGGGGGGGCCTCGGACGAGCAGTACTTC; CDR3aa: CASSIPSGGASDEQYF
j_gene: TRBJ2-2; d_gene: -; v_gene: TRBV9; abundance: many; CDR3nt: TGTGCCAGCATGGGACACCCGAACACCGGGGAGCTGTTTTTT; CDR3aa: CASMGHPNTGELFF
j_gene: TRBJ2-3; d_gene: -; v_gene: TRBV7-8; abundance: -; CDR3nt: TGTGCCAGCAGCTTAGAACGGGGAGCCACAGATACGCAGTATTTT; CDR3aa: CASSLERGATDTQYF
j_gene: TRBJ2-3; d_gene: TRBD1; v_gene: TRBV14; abundance: many; CDR3nt: TGTGCCAGCAGCCCCGTGAGACAGGGACGCACAGATACGCAGTATTTT; CDR3aa: CASSPVRQGRTDTQYF
j_gene: TRBJ1-1; d_gene: TRBD1; v_gene: TRBV7-6; abundance: -; CDR3nt: TGTGCCAGCAGCTTCCGACAGGGTTGGAGCTTCGAAGCTTTCTTT; CDR3aa: CASSFRQGWSFEAFF
j_gene: TRBJ2-7; d_gene: -; v_gene: TRBV2; abundance: many; CDR3nt: TGTGCCAGCAAGTTGGAACAGGGTCCTACGAAGCAGTACTTC; CDR3aa: CASKLEQGPTKQYF
j_gene: TRBJ2-7; d_gene: TRBD2; v_gene: TRBV28; abundance: many; CDR3nt: TGTGCCAGCAGCCGATGGGGGGGTCCCTACGAGCAGTACTTC; CDR3aa: CASSRWGGPYEQYF
j_gene: TRBJ2-5; d_gene: -; v_gene: TRBV5-5; abundance: -; CDR3nt: TGTGCCAGCAGTGAGGGTCGGACCTCGACGAGCTCCCAAGAGACCCAGTACTTC; CDR3aa: CASSEGRTSTSSQETQYF
j_gene: TRBJ1-6; d_gene: -; v_gene: TRBV4-2; abundance: many; CDR3nt: TGTGCCAGCAGCCAAGTGGCAGGGTCCTCCTATAATTCACCCCTCCACTTT; CDR3aa: CASSQVAGSSYNSPLHF
j_gene: TRBJ1-1; d_gene: -; v_gene: TRBV5-5; abundance: -; CDR3nt: TGTGCCAGCAGCCAACCTTTTGGGCCTAGGCGAACTGAAGCTTTCTTT; CDR3aa: CASSQPFGPRRTEAFF
j_gene: TRBJ2-7; d_gene: TRBD1; v_gene: TRBV6-2/TRBV6-3; abundance: many; CDR3nt: TGTGCCAGCAGTTACTCGCTCGACAGGGGCGGGAACTACGAGCAGTACTTC; CDR3aa: CASSYSLDRGGNYEQYF
j_gene: TRBJ1-1; d_gene: TRBD1; v_gene: TRBV7-9; abundance: many; CDR3nt: TGTGCCAGCAGCACAGGGGTGAACACTGAAGCTTTCTTT; CDR3aa: CASSTGVNTEAFF
j_gene: TRBJ2-5; d_gene: TRBD1; v_gene: TRBV5-1; abundance: few; CDR3nt: TGCGCCAGCAGCTGGACAGGAACGGAGACCCAGTACTTC; CDR3aa: CASSWTGTETQYF
j_gene: TRBJ2-3; d_gene: -; v_gene: TRBV10-3; abundance: few; CDR3nt: TGTGCCATCAGTGAGTCGGGGGGCCGACAGGGAGACACAGATACGCAGTATTTT; CDR3aa: CAISESGGRQGDTDTQYF
j_gene: TRBJ2-5; d_gene: -; v_gene: TRBV18; abundance: few; CDR3nt: TGTGCCAGCTCACCACCCGTAGGAGGGGAGACCCAGTACTTC; CDR3aa: CASSPPVGGETQYF
j_gene: TRBJ1-5; d_gene: -; v_gene: TRBV2; abundance: many; CDR3nt: TGTGCCAGCAGCGCGAATAGCAATCAGCCCCAGCATTTT; CDR3aa: CASSANSNQPQHF
j_gene: TRBJ2-2; d_gene: -; v_gene: TRBV11-1; abundance: many; CDR3nt: TGTGCCAGCAGCCCGCGGCTGGCCACGGGGACCGGGGAGCTGTTTTTT; CDR3aa: CASSPRLATGTGELFF
j_gene: TRBJ2-6; d_gene: TRBD1; v_gene: TRBV12-3/TRBV12-4; abundance: -; CDR3nt: TGTGCCAGCGGAGGACAGGGTAGCTCTGGGGCCAACGTCCTGACTTTC; CDR3aa: CASGGQGSSGANVLTF
j_gene: TRBJ2-3; d_gene: TRBD2; v_gene: TRBV11-2; abundance: many; CDR3nt: TGTGCCAGCAGCTTCCCTTTACCTTCCTCTAGCGGGGCAGCTCCTAGCACAGATACGCAGTATTTT; CDR3aa: CASSFPLPSSSGAAPSTDTQYF
j_gene: TRBJ1-1; d_gene: -; v_gene: TRBV18; abundance: many; CDR3nt: TGTGCCAGCTCACCAGTTGCTGGCGGTGAAGCTTTCTTT; CDR3aa: CASSPVAGGEAFF
j_gene: TRBJ1-2; d_gene: TRBD1; v_gene: TRBV11-2; abundance: few; CDR3nt: TGTGCCAGCAGGAAGGACAGGGGCAACTATGGCTACACCTTC; CDR3aa: CASRKDRGNYGYTF
j_gene: TRBJ2-1; d_gene: -; v_gene: TRBV20-1; abundance: many; CDR3nt: TGCAGTGCTAGAGGGGACATCGATCACAATGAGCAGTTCTTC; CDR3aa: CSARGDIDHNEQFF
j_gene: TRBJ2-3; d_gene: -; v_gene: TRBV25-1; abundance: -; CDR3nt: TGTGCCAGCAGTGATGAGGGGGGGGGCTCAGATACGCAGTATTTT; CDR3aa: CASSDEGGGSDTQYF
j_gene: TRBJ1-1; d_gene: TRBD1; v_gene: TRBV5-1; abundance: many; CDR3nt: TGCGCCAGCAGCTCCGGACAGGCGAACACTGAAGCTTTCTTT; CDR3aa: CASSSGQANTEAFF
j_gene: TRBJ2-5; d_gene: -; v_gene: TRBV20-1; abundance: many; CDR3nt: TGCAGTGCTAGAGATCCGGGGGTGGAGACCCAGTACTTC; CDR3aa: CSARDPGVETQYF
j_gene: TRBJ1-2; d_gene: -; v_gene: TRBV6-5; abundance: many; CDR3nt: TGTGCCAGCAGTCCCGTGAACCGTAACTATGGCTACACCTTC; CDR3aa: CASSPVNRNYGYTF
j_gene: TRBJ2-1; d_gene: -; v_gene: TRBV4-2; abundance: many; CDR3nt: TGTGCCAGCAGCCACCTCGTCCCGGGCGATGAGCAGTTCTTC; CDR3aa: CASSHLVPGDEQFF
j_gene: TRBJ1-2; d_gene: TRBD1; v_gene: TRBV6-1; abundance: many; CDR3nt: TGTGCCAGCAGCCTTATCAGGGACAGCGGCTACACCTTC; CDR3aa: CASSLIRDSGYTF
j_gene: TRBJ1-4; d_gene: TRBD1; v_gene: TRBV6-5; abundance: many; CDR3nt: TGCGCCAGCAGCTCCGGGACAGGGGGAAAGGAAAAACTGTTTTTT; CDR3aa: CASSSGTGGKEKLFF
j_gene: TRBJ2-5; d_gene: -; v_gene: TRBV2; abundance: few; CDR3nt: TGTGCCTTTCTGGGGGAAGAGACCCAGTACTTC; CDR3aa: CAFLGEETQYF
j_gene: TRBJ2-1; d_gene: -; v_gene: TRBV27; abundance: -; CDR3nt: TGTGCCAGCAGTTTAACGGGGGCCCCCTACAATGAGCAGTTCTTC; CDR3aa: CASSLTGAPYNEQFF
j_gene: TRBJ1-1; d_gene: TRBD1; v_gene: TRBV28; abundance: many; CDR3nt: TGTGCCAGCAGCAGGTGGCAGGGGGCCGCTCAAAACACTGAAGCTTTCTTT; CDR3aa: CASSRWQGAAQNTEAFF
j_gene: TRBJ2-2; d_gene: -; v_gene: TRBV29-1; abundance: few; CDR3nt: TGCAGCGTTGAAACTAGCTCCGGGGAGCTGTTTTTT; CDR3aa: CSVETSSGELFF
j_gene: TRBJ1-2; d_gene: TRBD1; v_gene: TRBV28; abundance: few; CDR3nt: TGTGCCAGCAGTACCGGGACAGGGATGTACTCTAACTATGGCTACACCTTC; CDR3aa: CASSTGTGMYSNYGYTF
j_gene: TRBJ1-6; d_gene: -; v_gene: TRBV28; abundance: few; CDR3nt: TGTGCCAGCGGCCCTGGGGACTCCCGGAGCTCCTATAATTCACCCCTCCACTTT; CDR3aa: CASGPGDSRSSYNSPLHF
j_gene: TRBJ1-1; d_gene: -; v_gene: TRBV2; abundance: many; CDR3nt: TGTGCCGCGAGGGAACCGATGAACACTGAAGCTTTCTTT; CDR3aa: CAAREPMNTEAFF
j_gene: TRBJ2-4; d_gene: TRBD1; v_gene: TRBV7-9; abundance: few; CDR3nt: TGTGCCAGCAGCCCACCGACAGGGCTAGCCAAAAACATTCAGTACTTC; CDR3aa: CASSPPTGLAKNIQYF
j_gene: TRBJ2-1; d_gene: -; v_gene: TRBV19; abundance: -; CDR3nt: TGTGCCAGTAGTATATTGTGGGACAATGAGCAGTTCTTC; CDR3aa: CASSILWDNEQFF
j_gene: TRBJ2-3; d_gene: -; v_gene: TRBV20-1; abundance: few; CDR3nt: TGCAGTGCTAGATTGGTGTCAGATACGCAGTATTTT; CDR3aa: CSARLVSDTQYF
j_gene: TRBJ2-3; d_gene: -; v_gene: TRBV7-2; abundance: -; CDR3nt: TGTGCCAGCAGCTTAGGGGGCGAGGGGATTCTAGATACGCAGTATTTT; CDR3aa: CASSLGGEGILDTQYF
j_gene: TRBJ1-5; d_gene: -; v_gene: TRBV9; abundance: many; CDR3nt: TGTGCCAGCAGCGTAGATGGCGGGGCCCAGCATTTT; CDR3aa: CASSVDGGAQHF